This T cell receptor (beta chain) stems from a study of response to subunit inactivated influenza vaccine. General study results and limits: A suggestion made by the authors is that each seasonal influenza vaccination recruits few new T cells.

About this clonotype itself: Its antigen is not identified.

TCRdb re-analysed the RT-PCR reads in MiXCR, keeping a single row per CDR3 protein. Of approximately 490,000 distinct CDR3 sequences in the sample, approximately 7.8% were seen once. CDR3 length equals 16 residues. The material was PBMCs from blood, obtained around 25 months after vaccination. This TCR derives from a man between 50 and 75 years old who received an inactivated influenza vaccine. The chain recombines TRBV21-1 with TRBJ2-7; no check of the table's D call, TRBD2, against the DNA was made. TRBV21-1 is designated a pseudogene. The CDR3 is CASRPLAALIPYEQYF. The DNA for the CDR3 is TGTGCCAGCAGACCCCTAGCGGCTCTAATCCCCTACGAGCAGTACTTC.